One and the same sample provided the 4 T cell receptor beta chains below, sequenced in a study of cytomegalovirus exposure and HLA in healthy donors. PCR amplification relied on 60 Vbeta primers (plus 13 Jbeta primers). Sequencing used immunoSEQ multiplex PCR; TCRdb keeps in-frame clones, though not all of them. The sample shows approximately 160,000 clones, 70% to 85% of them seen only once. Sequenced sample: PBMCs. The origin of the receptors is a woman aged 30 to 39 in good health and CMV-seropositive.

The rearrangement links TRBV5-6 to TRBJ2-3; 10 positions agree with TRBD2. This CDR3 region has 14 residues. The V and J ends lost 5 bases and 5 bases, in that order; junction bases with no gene match: 5. The germline V gene encodes CDR1 SGHDT and CDR2 YYEEEE. The DNA of the CDR3 is TGTGCCAGCAGGGGAGCGGGAGGGGGAGATACGCAGTATTTT. The encoded protein is CASRGAGGGDTQYF.

The chain is built from TRBV7-6 and TRBJ1-3; the D gene is possibly TRBD1 (5 bases). Trimming shortened V by 1 base and J by 1 base, and 11 bases separated the two germline ends. The CDR3 sequence is 16 residues long. Germline V gene sequence: CDR1 SGHVS, CDR2 FNYEAQ. Here the CDR3 reads CASSLVAGSSGNTIYF. DNA for the CDR3: TGTGCCAGCAGCTTAGTGGCAGGGTCGTCTGGAAACACCATATATTTT.

The chain links TRBV5-1 to TRBJ2-6; D possibly corresponds to TRBD1 (5 bases). Germline values: CDR1 SGHRS, CDR2 YFSETQ. The V gene lost 5 bases and the J gene lost 0 bases, with 9 bases spanning the gap. The CDR3 spans 15 residues. CDR3 in amino acids: CASRGQGSGANVLTF. In DNA form, the CDR3 reads TGCGCCAGCAGGGGTCAGGGCTCTGGGGCCAACGTCCTGACTTTC.

V and J are TRBV27 and TRBJ1-5, with TRBD1 identical over 7 bases. The CDR3 has 16 amino acids. Germline loops: CDR1 MNHEY, CDR2 SMNVEV (reference sequence). With V trimmed by 4 bases and J by 7 bases, 13 bases remained unmatched. The CDR3, as DNA: TGTGCCAGCAGTTCCCTCGGGACAGTAGGGGTGCAGCCCCAGCATTTT. Residues: CASSSLGTVGVQPQHF.